This TCR beta chain was profiled in a study of cytomegalovirus exposure and HLA in healthy donors. Study information: Among fewer than 500 genotyped donors, around 81% fell in the Caucasian-associated ancestry cluster. Study observations and caveats: Because they were indistinguishable, some V segments, including TRBV6-2 and TRBV6-3, were excluded.

V shed 3 bases and J 10 bases; nucleotides not matched to a gene: 14. CDR1 is SGDLS, CDR2 YYNGEE, per germline. CDR3 length equals 15 residues. Primers for the PCR totalled 60 Vbeta and 13 Jbeta. Here immunoSEQ multiplex PCR was the method, and the copy in TCRdb shows in-frame clones only, minus some. The sample lists about 220,000 clones; 76% were seen once. Note on this clone: Antigen: not known.

Sequenced material: PBMCs. This chain connects TRBV9 to TRBJ1-2; 8 nucleotides line up with TRBD1. This receptor was taken from a man younger than 35 in good health and CMV-seronegative. DNA of the CDR3: TGTGCCAGCAGCGCATGGACAGGGTCCACCTTCGACTACACCTTC. It is translated as CASSAWTGSTFDYTF.